The present entry profiles one T cell receptor beta chain with its context. No antigen is known for it. The sample comes from a study of T cell responses to AZD1222 COVID-19 vaccine. On the study more broadly: Pooling covered second doses at about 4 or about 12 weeks. Regarding the study as a whole: Donors were chiefly white British, with a greater number of females, and clonal diversity was perhaps underestimated.

In germline, CDR1 is MGHDK, CDR2 SYGVNS. This CDR3 contains 16 residues. Trimming at V came to 3 bases and at J to 5 bases, leaving 4 bases not matched to a gene. The method was immunoSEQ multiplex PCR; TCRdb's version includes in-frame clones alone and lacks a portion of them. The sample carries about 100,000 clones, 80% to 90% recorded once. This TCR was recovered from an adult in good health. The specimen comprised peripheral blood, sampled on day 0 of AZD1222 vaccination. The V and J genes are TRBV25-1 and TRBJ2-2, with 12 nucleotides matching TRBD1. CDR3 nucleotide sequence: TGTGCCAGCAGTGATGGGACAGGGGGCGGAACCGGGGAGCTGTTTTTT. Its translation: CASSDGTGGGTGELFF. Filled out from reference TRBV25-1 and TRBJ2-2, the complete variable domain reads EADIYQTPRYLVIGTGKKITLECSQTMGHDKMYWYQQDPGMELHLIHYSYGVNSTEKGDLSSESTVSRIRTEHFPLTLESARPSHTSQYLCASSDGTGGGTGELFFGEGSRLTVL.